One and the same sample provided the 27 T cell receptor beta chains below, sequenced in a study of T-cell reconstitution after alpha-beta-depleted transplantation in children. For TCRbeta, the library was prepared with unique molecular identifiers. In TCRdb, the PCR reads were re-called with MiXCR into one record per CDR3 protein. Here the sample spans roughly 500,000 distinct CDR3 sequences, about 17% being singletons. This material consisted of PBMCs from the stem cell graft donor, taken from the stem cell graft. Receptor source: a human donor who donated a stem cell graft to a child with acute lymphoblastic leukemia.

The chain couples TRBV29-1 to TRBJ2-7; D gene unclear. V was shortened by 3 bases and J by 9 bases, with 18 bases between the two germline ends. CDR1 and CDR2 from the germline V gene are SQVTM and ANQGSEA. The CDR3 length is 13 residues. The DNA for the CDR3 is TGCAGCGTTGATACGGGTTCAGACGGGCCGCAGTACTTC. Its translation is CSVDTGSDGPQYF.

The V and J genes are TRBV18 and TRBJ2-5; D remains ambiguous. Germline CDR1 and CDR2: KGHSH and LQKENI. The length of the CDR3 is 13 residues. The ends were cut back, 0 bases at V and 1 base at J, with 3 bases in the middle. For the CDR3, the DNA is TGTGCCAGCTCACCACCTGGCCAAGAGACCCAGTACTTC. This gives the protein CASSPPGQETQYF.

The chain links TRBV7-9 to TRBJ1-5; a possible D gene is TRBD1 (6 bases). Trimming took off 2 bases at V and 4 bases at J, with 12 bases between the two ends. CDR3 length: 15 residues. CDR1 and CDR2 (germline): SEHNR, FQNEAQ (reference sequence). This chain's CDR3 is CASSLTGDTNQPQHF. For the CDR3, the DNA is TGTGCCAGCAGCTTAACCGGGGACACAAATCAGCCCCAGCATTTT.

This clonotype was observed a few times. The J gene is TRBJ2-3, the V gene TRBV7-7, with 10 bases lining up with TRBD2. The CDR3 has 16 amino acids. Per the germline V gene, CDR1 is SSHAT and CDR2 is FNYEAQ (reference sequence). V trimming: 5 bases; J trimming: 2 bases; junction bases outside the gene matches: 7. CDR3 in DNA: TGTGCCAGCAGCCGCGGGACTAGCGTTACCACAGATACGCAGTATTTT. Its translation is CASSRGTSVTTDTQYF. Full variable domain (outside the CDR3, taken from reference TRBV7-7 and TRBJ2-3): GAGVSQSPRYKVTKRGQDVTLRCDPISSHATLYWYQQALGQGPEFLTYFNYEAQPDKSGLPSDRFSAERPEGSISTLTIQRTEQRDSAMYRCASSRGTSVTTDTQYFGPGTRLTVL.

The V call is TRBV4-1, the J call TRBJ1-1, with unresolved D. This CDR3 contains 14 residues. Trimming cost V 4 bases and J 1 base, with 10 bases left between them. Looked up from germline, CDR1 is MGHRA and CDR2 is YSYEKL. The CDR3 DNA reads TGCGCCAGCAGCCCCAAGATGGGGAACACTGAAGCTTTCTTT. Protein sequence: CASSPKMGNTEAFF.

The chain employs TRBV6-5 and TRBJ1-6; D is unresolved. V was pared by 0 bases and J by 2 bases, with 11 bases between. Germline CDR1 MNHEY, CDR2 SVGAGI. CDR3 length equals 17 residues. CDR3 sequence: CASSYSWRQAYNSPLHF. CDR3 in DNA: TGTGCCAGCAGTTACTCTTGGCGGCAGGCCTATAATTCACCCCTCCACTTT.

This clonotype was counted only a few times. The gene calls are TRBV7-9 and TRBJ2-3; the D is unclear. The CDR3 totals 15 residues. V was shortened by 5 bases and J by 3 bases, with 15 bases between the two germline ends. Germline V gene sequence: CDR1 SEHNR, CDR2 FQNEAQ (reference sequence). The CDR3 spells CASSPTPLGTDTQYF. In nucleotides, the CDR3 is TGTGCCAGCAGCCCCACACCTCTGGGTACAGATACGCAGTATTTT. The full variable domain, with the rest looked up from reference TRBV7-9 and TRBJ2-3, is DTGVSQNPRHKITKRGQNVTFRCDPISEHNRLYWYRQTLGQGPEFLTYFQNEAQLEKSRLLSDRFSAERPKGSFSTLEIQRTEQGDSAMYLCASSPTPLGTDTQYFGPGTRLTVL.

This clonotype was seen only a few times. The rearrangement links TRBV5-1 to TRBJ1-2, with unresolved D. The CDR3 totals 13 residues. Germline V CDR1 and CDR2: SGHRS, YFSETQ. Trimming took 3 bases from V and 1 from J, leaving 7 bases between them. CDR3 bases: TGCGCCAGCAGCTCCGGTTTTAACTATGGCTACACCTTC. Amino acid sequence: CASSSGFNYGYTF.

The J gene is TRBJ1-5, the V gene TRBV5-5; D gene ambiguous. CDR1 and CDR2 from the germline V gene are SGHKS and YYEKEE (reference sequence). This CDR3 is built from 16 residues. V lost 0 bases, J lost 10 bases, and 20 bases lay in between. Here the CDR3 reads CASSLEVGSGGGPQHF. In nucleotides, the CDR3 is TGTGCCAGCAGCTTGGAGGTCGGGTCCGGAGGAGGTCCCCAGCATTTT.

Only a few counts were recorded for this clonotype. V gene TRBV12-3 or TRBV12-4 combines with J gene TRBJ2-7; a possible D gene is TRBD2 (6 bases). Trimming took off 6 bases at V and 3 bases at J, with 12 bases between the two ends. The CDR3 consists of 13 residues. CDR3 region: CASSGGTLYEQYF. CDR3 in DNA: TGTGCCAGCAGCGGCGGGACTCTCTACGAGCAGTACTTC.

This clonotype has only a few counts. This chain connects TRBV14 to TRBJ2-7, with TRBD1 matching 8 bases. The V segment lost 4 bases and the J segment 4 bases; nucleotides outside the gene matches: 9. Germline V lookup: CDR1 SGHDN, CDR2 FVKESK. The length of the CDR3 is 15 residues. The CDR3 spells CASSPGQGKRYEQYF. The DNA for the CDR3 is TGTGCCAGCAGCCCAGGACAGGGTAAGAGGTACGAGCAGTACTTC.

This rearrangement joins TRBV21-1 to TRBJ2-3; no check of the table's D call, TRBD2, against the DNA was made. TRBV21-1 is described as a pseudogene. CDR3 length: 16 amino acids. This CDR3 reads CASSKRVKSLRDTQYF. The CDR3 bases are TGTGCCAGCAGCAAAAGGGTCAAGTCCCTGCGGGATACGCAGTATTTT.

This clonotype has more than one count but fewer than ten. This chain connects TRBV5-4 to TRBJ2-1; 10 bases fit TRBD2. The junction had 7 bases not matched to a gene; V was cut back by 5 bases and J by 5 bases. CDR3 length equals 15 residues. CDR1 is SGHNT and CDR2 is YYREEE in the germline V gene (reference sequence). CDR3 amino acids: CASRKALAGDNEQFF. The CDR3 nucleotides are TGTGCCAGCAGGAAGGCCCTAGCGGGGGACAATGAGCAGTTCTTC. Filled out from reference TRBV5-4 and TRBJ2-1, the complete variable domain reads ETGVTQSPTHLIKTRGQQVTLRCSSQSGHNTVSWYQQALGQGPQFIFQYYREEENGRGNFPPRFSGLQFPNYSSELNVNALELDDSALYLCASRKALAGDNEQFFGPGTRLTVL.

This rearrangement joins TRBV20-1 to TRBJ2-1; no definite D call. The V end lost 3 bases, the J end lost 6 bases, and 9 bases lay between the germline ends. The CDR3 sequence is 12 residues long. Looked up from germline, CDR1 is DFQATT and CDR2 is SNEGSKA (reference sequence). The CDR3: CSARDLLNEQFF. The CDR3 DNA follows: TGCAGTGCTAGGGACCTACTCAATGAGCAGTTCTTC.

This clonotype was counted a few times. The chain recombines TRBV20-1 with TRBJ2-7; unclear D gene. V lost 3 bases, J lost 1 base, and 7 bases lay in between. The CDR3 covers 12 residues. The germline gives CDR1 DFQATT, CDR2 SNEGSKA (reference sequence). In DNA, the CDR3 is TGCAGTGCTAGTGGCGCTTCCTACGAGCAGTACTTC. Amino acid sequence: CSASGASYEQYF.

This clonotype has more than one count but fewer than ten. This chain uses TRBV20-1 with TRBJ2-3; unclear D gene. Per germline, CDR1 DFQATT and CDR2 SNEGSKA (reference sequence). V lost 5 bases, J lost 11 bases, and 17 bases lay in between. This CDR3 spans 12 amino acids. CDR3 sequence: CSAQRSQKGQYF. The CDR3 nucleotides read TGCAGTGCTCAGAGGTCCCAGAAGGGGCAGTATTTT.

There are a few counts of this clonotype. CDR3 region: CASGGSRLNEQYF. In DNA form, the CDR3 reads TGTGCCAGCGGGGGCTCCCGGCTCAACGAGCAGTACTTC. V gene TRBV6-1 combines with J gene TRBJ2-7; tentative D call: TRBD1 (6 bases). The CDR3 loop spans 13 amino acids. The germline V and J ends were trimmed by 8 bases and 5 bases, with 16 bases remaining between them. The germline V gene encodes CDR1 MNHNS and CDR2 SASEGT.

CDR3 sequence: CSALGGRRYNEQFF. DNA of the CDR3: TGCAGCGCCTTGGGCGGGAGGCGCTACAATGAGCAGTTCTTC. This chain joins TRBV29-1 and TRBJ2-1; 8 nucleotides agree with TRBD2. The V and J ends lost 7 bases and 3 bases, in that order; junction bases with no gene match: 8. The CDR3 is 14 amino acids. Germline CDR1 reads SQVTM; CDR2 reads ANQGSEA.

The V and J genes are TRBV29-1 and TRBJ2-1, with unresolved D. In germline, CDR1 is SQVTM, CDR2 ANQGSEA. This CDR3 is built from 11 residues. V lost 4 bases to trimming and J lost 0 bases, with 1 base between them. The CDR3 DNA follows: TGCAGCGTTGGCTCCTACAATGAGCAGTTCTTC. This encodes CSVGSYNEQFF.

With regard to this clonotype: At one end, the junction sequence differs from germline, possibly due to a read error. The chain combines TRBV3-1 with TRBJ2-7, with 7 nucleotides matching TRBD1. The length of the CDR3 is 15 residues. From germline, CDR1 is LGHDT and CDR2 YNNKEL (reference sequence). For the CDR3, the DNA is TGTGCCAGCAGCCTCCGCGACAGGGCTATCGTCGAGAAGTACTTC. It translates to CASSLRDRAIVEKYF.

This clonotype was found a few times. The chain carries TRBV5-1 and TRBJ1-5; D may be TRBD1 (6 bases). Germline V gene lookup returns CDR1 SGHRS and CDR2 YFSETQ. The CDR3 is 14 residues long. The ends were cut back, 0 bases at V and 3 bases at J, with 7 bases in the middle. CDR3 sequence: CASSLAGANQPQHF. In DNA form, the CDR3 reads TGCGCCAGCAGCTTGGCAGGGGCCAATCAGCCCCAGCATTTT.

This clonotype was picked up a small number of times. The CDR3 bases are TGTGCCAGCAGTTATATCTGGGCGGGAGAGACCGGGGAGCTGTTTTTT. Amino acids: CASSYIWAGETGELFF. The gene calls are TRBV6-5 and TRBJ2-2; 7 nucleotides match TRBD2. Germline V gene sequence: CDR1 MNHEY, CDR2 SVGAGI. The V gene end was trimmed by 3 bases and the J gene end by 5 bases; junction bases not matched to a gene: 9. This CDR3 is built from 16 residues.

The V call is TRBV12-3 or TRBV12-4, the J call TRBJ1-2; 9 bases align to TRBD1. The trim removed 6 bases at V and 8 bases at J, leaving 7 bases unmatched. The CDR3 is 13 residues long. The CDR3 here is CASSFSQGAGYTF. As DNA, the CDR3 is TGTGCCAGCAGCTTCTCACAGGGGGCGGGCTACACCTTC.

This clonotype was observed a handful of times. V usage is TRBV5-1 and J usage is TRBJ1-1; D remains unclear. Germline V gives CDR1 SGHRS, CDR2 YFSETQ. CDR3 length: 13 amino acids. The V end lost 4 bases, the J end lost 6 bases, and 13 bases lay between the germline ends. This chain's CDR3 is CASSELIGPEAFF. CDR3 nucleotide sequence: TGCGCCAGCAGCGAACTAATAGGGCCTGAAGCTTTCTTT.

CDR3 residues: CASSLLYGLAGSRQYF. In DNA form, the CDR3 reads TGTGCCAGCAGTTTATTATACGGACTAGCTGGCTCACGGCAGTACTTC. The chain is built from TRBV27 and TRBJ2-7; 8 nucleotides match TRBD2. The CDR3 totals 16 residues. With V trimmed by 1 base and J by 9 bases, 14 bases remained unmatched. Germline lookup yields CDR1 MNHEY and CDR2 SMNVEV (reference sequence).

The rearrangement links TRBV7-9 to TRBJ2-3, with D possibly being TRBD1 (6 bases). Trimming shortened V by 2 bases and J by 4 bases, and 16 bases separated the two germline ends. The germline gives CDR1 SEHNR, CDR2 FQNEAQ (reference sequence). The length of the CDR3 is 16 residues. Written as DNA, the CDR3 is TGTGCCAGCAGCTTACAGGGAGTTTCAGGGGCAGATACGCAGTATTTT. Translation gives CASSLQGVSGADTQYF.

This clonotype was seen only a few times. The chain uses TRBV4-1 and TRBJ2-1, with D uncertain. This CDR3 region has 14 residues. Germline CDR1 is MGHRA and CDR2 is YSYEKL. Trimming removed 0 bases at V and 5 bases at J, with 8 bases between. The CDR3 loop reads CASSQDRSDNEQFF. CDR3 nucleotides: TGCGCCAGCAGCCAAGATCGTTCGGACAATGAGCAGTTCTTC.